The 3 T cell receptor beta chains given below trace back to one sample, sequenced in a study of T cells after yellow fever vaccination. A single record per CDR3 protein comes from TCRdb applying MiXCR to the 5' RACE reads. The sample has a few hundred thousand distinct CDR3 sequences, approximately 9% seen once. The sequenced sample was PBMCs, obtained on the day of the first yellow fever vaccination. These receptors were collected from a man between 18 and 29 years old who received the YFV17D yellow fever vaccine.

The sample holds many counts of this clonotype. This chain joins TRBV29-1 and TRBJ2-7; weak D call: TRBD2 (5 bases). Germline CDR1 reads SQVTM; CDR2 reads ANQGSEA. The CDR3 is made up of 14 amino acids. The V and J ends lost 4 bases and 3 bases respectively, with 16 bases between them. The CDR3 region has the DNA TGCAGCGTTGCCCTGGACTTTGGGAGCTACGAGCAGTACTTC. Residues: CSVALDFGSYEQYF.

This clonotype has a handful of counts. The genes are TRBV9 and TRBJ2-3; 9 bases are shared with TRBD2. V lost 3 bases and J lost 4; bases outside the gene matches: 9. Germline V gene lookup returns CDR1 SGDLS and CDR2 YYNGEE. The CDR3 contains 16 residues. Written as DNA, the CDR3 is TGTGCCAGCAGCGCCGAAGCGGGGGGCCTCCCAGATACGCAGTATTTT. Translated, it gives CASSAEAGGLPDTQYF.

The gene calls are TRBV20-1 and TRBJ2-7; 8 bases align to TRBD1. With 2 bases clipped from V and 4 bases from J, the junction kept 4 bases outside the gene matches. This CDR3 has 13 residues. From germline, CDR1 is DFQATT and CDR2 SNEGSKA (reference sequence). The CDR3 protein is CSARPGQGYEQYV. The CDR3 DNA reads TGCAGTGCTAGACCTGGACAGGGATACGAGCAGTACGTC.